A single sample is the source of the 21 T cell receptor beta chains below, sequenced in a study of blood T cell repertoires in COVID-19. Generated by immunoSEQ multiplex PCR, the TCRdb table keeps only in-frame clones and is missing some. This table holds 120,000 or so clones, approximately 74% found once. Sequenced: peripheral blood. All receptors come from a man aged 60 to 69 with acute or convalescent COVID-19.

This chain connects TRBV29-1 to TRBJ2-7; 7 bases agree with TRBD2. The trim removed 3 bases at V and 6 bases at J, leaving 11 bases unmatched. The CDR3 loop spans 14 amino acids. Germline-derived CDR1 and CDR2 are SQVTM and ANQGSEA. CDR3 residues: CSVDYAAGAGEQYF. DNA for the CDR3: TGCAGCGTTGATTACGCTGCGGGAGCAGGCGAGCAGTACTTC.

The gene calls are TRBV5-1 and TRBJ2-7; 8 bases fit TRBD1. The CDR3 contains 14 residues. CDR1 is SGHRS, CDR2 YFSETQ, per germline. The ends lost 1 base at V and 6 bases at J; junction bases unmatched: 6. The CDR3 bases are TGCGCCAGCAGCTTGTCGGACAGGGTTCCCGAGCAGTACTTC. This translates into CASSLSDRVPEQYF. Supplemented by reference TRBV5-1 and TRBJ2-7, the full variable domain reads KAGVTQTPRYLIKTRGQQVTLSCSPISGHRSVSWYQQTPGQGLQFLFEYFSETQRNKGNFPGRFSGRQFSNSRSEMNVSTLELGDSALYLCASSLSDRVPEQYFGPGTRLTVT.

The chain recombines TRBV24-1 with TRBJ1-2; no clear D gene. Germline assignment: CDR1 KGHDR and CDR2 SFDVKD. V was clipped by 6 bases and J by 7 bases, with 14 bases between them. The CDR3 is made up of 13 amino acids. The CDR3 reads CATSLDFSSGYTF. The CDR3 nucleotides are TGTGCCACCAGTTTAGACTTTTCAAGTGGCTACACCTTC.

The chain employs TRBV29-1 and TRBJ2-5; D perhaps matches TRBD2 (5 bases). The CDR3 loop spans 13 amino acids. Germline CDR1 reads SQVTM; CDR2 reads ANQGSEA. Trimming removed 6 bases at V and 1 base at J, with 12 bases between. The DNA of the CDR3 is TGCAGCGTCGAGCGGCAGACCCAAGAGACCCAGTACTTC. Translation gives CSVERQTQETQYF.

The rearrangement joins TRBV3-1 (or the pseudogene TRBV3-2) to TRBJ2-7; 9 bases are a match to TRBD2. Per germline, CDR1 LGHDT and CDR2 YNNKEL (reference sequence). This CDR3 is 17 amino acids long. J lost 5 bases, V lost 3 bases, and 14 bases had no gene match. CDR3 residues: CASSHYRASGRLDEQYF. For the CDR3, the DNA is TGTGCCAGCAGCCATTACAGGGCCAGCGGGAGGCTCGACGAGCAGTACTTC.

This clone ranks as medium-sized. The chain links TRBV10-3 to TRBJ1-2; D unresolved. V was cut by 2 bases and J by 6 bases, with 13 bases left in between. Looked up from germline, CDR1 is ENHRY and CDR2 is SYGVKD. CDR3 size: 14 residues. CDR3 coding DNA: TGTGCCATCAGTGAGGAAGGGTGGGGAGATGGCTACACCTTC. Translated: CAISEEGWGDGYTF.

This clone has a handful of counts. This chain's CDR3 is CASSPEGGTNYGYTF. The CDR3 coding sequence is TGTGCCAGCAGCCCCGAGGGGGGGACTAACTATGGCTACACCTTC. The V call is TRBV7-3, the J call TRBJ1-2, with a tentative D call TRBD1 (6 bases). V lost 5 bases and J 0 bases, leaving 13 bases between the germline ends. Germline V CDR1 and CDR2: SGHTA, FQGTGA. The CDR3 has 15 amino acids. The full variable domain, rest sourced from reference TRBV7-3 and TRBJ1-2, is GAGVSQTPSNKVTEKGKYVELRCDPISGHTALYWYRQSLGQGPEFLIYFQGTGAADDSGLPNDRFFAVRPEGSVSTLKIQRTERGDSAVYLCASSPEGGTNYGYTFGSGTRLTVV.

The rearrangement uses TRBV24-1 and TRBJ2-2; a weak D match, TRBD1 (6 bases). Germline V gene sequence: CDR1 KGHDR, CDR2 SFDVKD. The CDR3 extends over 13 amino acids. Trimming pared 6 bases from V and 6 bases from J, leaving 10 bases between. CDR3 nucleotides: TGTGCCACCAGTAAGGGGGAACCCGGGGAGCTGTTTTTT. It encodes CATSKGEPGELFF.

The rearrangement joins TRBV30 to TRBJ2-2, with 8 bases that match TRBD1. The CDR3 loop spans 14 amino acids. Germline V gene lookup returns CDR1 GTSNPN and CDR2 SVGIG (reference sequence). J lost 3 bases, V lost 8 bases, and 8 bases had no gene match. The CDR3 spells CAAGTGTDTGELFF. CDR3 nucleotides: TGTGCCGCCGGGACAGGAACCGACACCGGGGAGCTGTTTTTT.

V gene TRBV19 combines with J gene TRBJ1-2; tentatively, D is TRBD1 (5 bases). The CDR3 is 14 amino acids. Germline assignment: CDR1 LNHDA and CDR2 SQIVND (reference sequence). The V gene lost 7 bases and the J gene lost 4 bases, with 16 bases spanning the gap. CDR3 nucleotides: TGTGCCAGTAATTCGGGTGGAGGGACCTATGGCTACACCTTC. The encoded protein is CASNSGGGTYGYTF.

The chain joins TRBV18 to TRBJ1-2, with TRBD1 identical over 9 bases. With 8 bases clipped from V and 2 bases from J, the junction kept 6 bases outside the gene matches. This CDR3 has 14 residues. Germline V gene data show CDR1 as KGHSH and CDR2 as LQKENI. Written as DNA, the CDR3 is TGTGCCAGCGCAACAGGGGGCGTGAACTATGGCTACACCTTC. It translates to CASATGGVNYGYTF.

The chain uses TRBV6-2 or TRBV6-3 and TRBJ2-1; D is unclear. This CDR3 has 13 residues. The germline gives CDR1 MNHEY, CDR2 SVGEGT. V dropped 4 bases and J dropped 7 bases, with 11 bases sitting between them. The CDR3 is CASSSPLVNEQFF. The CDR3 bases are TGTGCCAGCAGTTCTCCGTTAGTAAATGAGCAGTTCTTC.

This clone is medium-sized (0.01 to 0.1%) by share. The chain joins TRBV3-1 (or the pseudogene TRBV3-2) to TRBJ2-7; possible D gene TRBD1, 7 bases. CDR3 length equals 16 residues. V was cut by 0 bases and J by 9 bases, with 21 bases left in between. Germline CDR1 is LGHDT and CDR2 is YNNKEL (reference sequence). DNA of the CDR3: TGTGCCAGCAGCCAAGAGGCGGGACAGCTTCTACGGGTGCAGTACTTC. Its translation is CASSQEAGQLLRVQYF.

This rearrangement joins TRBV5-1 to TRBJ2-1; possible D gene TRBD2, 5 bases. CDR1 and CDR2 (germline): SGHRS, YFSETQ. CDR3 length equals 14 residues. Between the trimmed V and J ends, which lost 5 bases and 0 bases, there was a span of 9 bases. Written as DNA, the CDR3 is TGCGCCAGCAGTACGGGGAACTCCTACAATGAGCAGTTCTTC. Encoded protein: CASSTGNSYNEQFF.

CDR3 amino acids: CATRATGGDSPLHF. CDR3 coding DNA: TGTGCCACTCGGGCGACTGGGGGCGATTCACCCCTCCACTTT. The V and J genes are TRBV2 and TRBJ1-6; TRBD1 is a possible D gene (6 bases). CDR1 is SNHLY and CDR2 is FYNNEI in the germline V gene. CDR3 length equals 14 residues. Trimming took 10 bases from V and 8 from J, leaving 18 bases between them.

This clone was counted between two and nine times. The V gene is TRBV7-3, the J gene TRBJ1-2, with D unresolved. V was shortened by 4 bases and J by 7 bases, with 19 bases between the two germline ends. The CDR3 length is 15 residues. CDR1 and CDR2 (germline): SGHTA, FQGTGA. CDR3 protein: CASSSGDGKFTGYTF. The CDR3 DNA sequence: TGTGCCAGCAGCTCAGGCGATGGAAAGTTTACTGGCTACACCTTC.

This rearrangement joins TRBV11-2 to TRBJ2-2; 7 nucleotides agree with TRBD2. The J segment lost 2 bases and the V segment lost 2 bases, leaving 5 bases of the junction unmatched. The germline CDR1 and CDR2 sequences are SGHAT and FQNNGV. This CDR3 region has 16 residues. The DNA for the CDR3 is TGTGCCAGCAGCTTAAATCTAGCGGTAAACACCGGGGAGCTGTTTTTT. Amino acids: CASSLNLAVNTGELFF. The full variable domain, with the rest looked up from reference TRBV11-2 and TRBJ2-2, is EAGVAQSPRYKIIEKRQSVAFWCNPISGHATLYWYQQILGQGPKLLIQFQNNGVVDDSQLPKDRFSAERLKGVDSTLKIQPAKLEDSAVYLCASSLNLAVNTGELFFGEGSRLTVL.

V and J are TRBV6-1 and TRBJ2-5, with 12 bases matching TRBD1. The V gene's germline CDR1 is MNHNS and CDR2 SASEGT. V was pared by 5 bases and J by 5 bases, with 6 bases of the junction left unmatched. There are 15 residues in the CDR3. CDR3 sequence: CASSSGTGGGETQYF. Written as DNA, the CDR3 is TGTGCCAGCAGTTCGGGGACAGGGGGCGGCGAGACCCAGTACTTC.

This chain uses TRBV6-5 with TRBJ2-1; no firm D call. The CDR3 loop spans 15 amino acids. Between the trimmed V and J ends, which lost 8 bases and 2 bases, there was a span of 16 bases. The germline V gene encodes CDR1 MNHEY and CDR2 SVGAGI. The CDR3 spells CASSLVKMTYNEQFF. The CDR3 DNA follows: TGTGCCAGCTCATTAGTCAAGATGACCTACAATGAGCAGTTCTTC.

This chain uses TRBV5-6 with TRBJ2-5; 12 bases line up with TRBD2. The CDR3 is 15 residues long. Germline loops: CDR1 SGHDT, CDR2 YYEEEE. Trimming took 1 base from V and 4 from J; bases not matched to a gene: 2. CDR3 DNA: TGTGCCAGCAGCTTGTCGGGACTAGCGGGAGAGACCCAGTACTTC. Protein sequence: CASSLSGLAGETQYF.

This chain connects TRBV19 to TRBJ2-7; 10 nucleotides line up with TRBD1. The CDR3 extends over 15 amino acids. The V segment lost 5 bases and the J segment 3 bases; nucleotides outside the gene matches: 7. The germline gives CDR1 LNHDA, CDR2 SQIVND (reference sequence). CDR3 nucleotides: TGTGCCAGTAGTGTCGCCGGGACAGGGGACTACGAGCAGTACTTC. Residues: CASSVAGTGDYEQYF.